This T cell receptor (beta chain) was observed in a study of blood T cell repertoires in COVID-19. Across the whole study: The United States, Italy and Spain were the sources of the acute and convalescent COVID-19 samples.

This clone came up once. Methods used by the authors: From reference gene primer amplification, estimates of nucleated cell counts were derived. Here immunoSEQ multiplex PCR was the method, and the copy in TCRdb shows in-frame clones only, minus some. Clone size and V and J calls were adopted from that table, with D and trimming inferred from the DNA. Of 70,000 to 85,000 clones in the sample, around 81% were seen once. V was shortened by 6 bases and J by 6 bases, with 18 bases between the two germline ends. The germline gives CDR1 MNHEY, CDR2 SVGAGI. This CDR3 region has 14 residues. The receptor comes from a human donor in a cohort sampled during active COVID-19. The chain uses TRBV6-5 and TRBJ2-7; possible D gene TRBD1, 6 bases. The sample was peripheral blood. In nucleotides, the CDR3 is TGTGCCAGCAGACCCCAGGGGCAGGGTGGCGAGCAGTACTTC. Its protein is CASRPQGQGGEQYF.